The 27 T cell receptor beta chains listed next were all sequenced from one sample in a study of T cell responses to AZD1222 COVID-19 vaccine. Data came from immunoSEQ multiplex PCR; TCRdb stores just in-frame clones and leaves some out. The sample consists of 90,000 to 120,000 clones, 89% of them appearing once. Material: peripheral blood, obtained on day 0 of AZD1222 vaccination. The receptors stem from an adult in good health.

V gene TRBV11-3 combines with J gene TRBJ2-7; perhaps TRBD2 as D (5 bases). Germline V gene data show CDR1 as SGHNT and CDR2 as YENEEA. Trimming stripped 2 bases from V and 1 base from J, with 12 bases between. This CDR3 is 15 amino acids long. CDR3 in DNA: TGTGCCAGCAGCTTATACGAGGGAGCTTCCTACGAGCAGTACTTC. Protein: CASSLYEGASYEQYF.

J is TRBJ1-3 and V is TRBV13, with 10 bases that match TRBD1. This CDR3 contains 17 residues. The V segment lost 5 bases and the J segment 8 bases; nucleotides outside the gene matches: 15. CDR1 and CDR2 from the germline V gene are PRHDT and FYEKMQ (reference sequence). CDR3 sequence: CASSPRGQGFRLHTIYF. CDR3 coding DNA: TGTGCCAGCAGCCCCCGGGGACAGGGGTTTAGGCTGCACACCATATATTTT.

The CDR3 protein is CATLSHGSRSDTQYF. In DNA, the CDR3 is TGTGCCACTCTCTCTCACGGGAGTCGTTCAGATACGCAGTATTTT. This chain uses TRBV28 with TRBJ2-3; a possible D gene is TRBD2 (6 bases). This CDR3 spans 15 amino acids. The V gene's germline CDR1 is MDHEN and CDR2 SYDVKM. Between the trimmed V and J ends, which lost 10 bases and 4 bases, there was a span of 21 bases. Full variable domain (remainder filled in from reference TRBV28 and TRBJ2-3): DVKVTQSSRYLVKRTGEKVFLECVQDMDHENMFWYRQDPGLGLRLIYFSYDVKMKEKGDIPEGYSVSREKKERFSLILESASTNQTSMYLCATLSHGSRSDTQYFGPGTRLTVL.

The V and J genes are TRBV15 and TRBJ1-5; D unresolved. Germline V gene data show CDR1 as LNHNV and CDR2 as YYDKDF (reference sequence). This CDR3 comprises 14 residues. V lost 5 bases and J lost 3, with 11 bases in between. The CDR3 bases are TGTGCCACCAGCGCCGCCGGCACCAATCAGCCCCAGCATTTT. The encoded protein is CATSAAGTNQPQHF.

The chain couples TRBV5-1 to TRBJ2-3, with a tentative D call TRBD2 (6 bases). From germline, CDR1 is SGHRS and CDR2 YFSETQ. CDR3 size: 14 residues. V lost 4 bases to trimming and J lost 5 bases, with 14 bases between them. In nucleotides, the CDR3 is TGCGCCAGCAGCACCGGGACGGAGGGAGATACGCAGTATTTT. This codes for CASSTGTEGDTQYF. Using reference TRBV5-1 and TRBJ2-3 for the parts outside the CDR3, the full variable domain is KAGVTQTPRYLIKTRGQQVTLSCSPISGHRSVSWYQQTPGQGLQFLFEYFSETQRNKGNFPGRFSGRQFSNSRSEMNVSTLELGDSALYLCASSTGTEGDTQYFGPGTRLTVL.

V usage is TRBV20-1 and J usage is TRBJ2-1, with TRBD2 matching over 14 bases. The CDR3 contains 17 residues. V gave up 3 bases and J gave up 6 bases; unmatched junction bases: 10. Germline V gene sequence: CDR1 DFQATT, CDR2 SNEGSKA (reference sequence). The CDR3 sequence: CSASPGLAGVRSNEQFF. The DNA for the CDR3 is TGCAGTGCTAGTCCGGGACTAGCGGGAGTTCGTTCCAATGAGCAGTTCTTC.

This clone was detected only once. The chain recombines TRBV6-5 with TRBJ2-2; TRBD1 aligns across 8 bases. CDR3 length: 14 amino acids. CDR1 is MNHEY and CDR2 is SVGAGI in the germline V gene. With 7 bases clipped from V and 4 bases from J, the junction kept 5 bases outside the gene matches. CDR3 in DNA: TGTGCCAGCAAAGACAGGGGCGCCACCGGGGAGCTGTTTTTT. It yields the protein CASKDRGATGELFF.

The J gene is TRBJ1-1, the V gene TRBV11-3; the D is unclear. The CDR3 length is 15 residues. The germline V gene encodes CDR1 SGHNT and CDR2 YENEEA. Trimming cost V 5 bases and J 3 bases, with 16 bases left between them. The CDR3 protein is CASSLGSGRDTEAFF. The DNA for the CDR3 is TGTGCCAGCAGCCTGGGGTCCGGGAGGGACACTGAAGCTTTCTTT.

V and J are TRBV5-8 and TRBJ2-3; the D is unclear. Deletions cut 4 bases from V and 2 bases from J, with 17 bases between. Germline CDR1 is SGHTS and CDR2 is YDEGEE. The CDR3 has 16 amino acids. The CDR3 sequence is CASSRGTTLFTDTQYF. In DNA, the CDR3 is TGTGCCAGCAGCCGCGGAACTACGCTTTTCACAGATACGCAGTATTTT. Full variable domain (missing parts from reference TRBV5-8 and TRBJ2-3): EAGVTQSPTHLIKTRGQQATLRCSPISGHTSVYWYQQALGLGLQFLLWYDEGEERNRGNFPPRFSGRQFPNYSSELNVNALELEDSALYLCASSRGTTLFTDTQYFGPGTRLTVL.

The CDR3, as DNA: TGTGCCAGCAGCAAAAAGGCAGGGCAGGGGACCGGGGAGCTGTTTTTT. Its protein is CASSKKAGQGTGELFF. The chain uses TRBV21-1 and TRBJ2-2; the table's TRBD1 call for D was not verified on the DNA. TRBV21-1 is given as a pseudogene. This CDR3 is built from 16 residues.

V gene TRBV7-6 combines with J gene TRBJ2-2, with a tentative D call TRBD1 (5 bases). V lost 1 base and J lost 6, with 12 bases in between. This CDR3 is 15 amino acids long. Germline V gene data show CDR1 as SGHVS and CDR2 as FNYEAQ. The CDR3 bases are TGTGCCAGCAGCTTAGTACAGGAATCCGCCGGGGAGCTGTTTTTT. It specifies CASSLVQESAGELFF.

The V and J genes are TRBV19 and TRBJ1-2; D ambiguous. Germline CDR1 reads LNHDA; CDR2 reads SQIVND (reference sequence). This CDR3 has 15 amino acids. With 6 bases removed from V and 4 bases from J, the gap between germline ends came to 18 bases. The CDR3 loop reads CASSIPREASYGYTF. CDR3 nucleotide sequence: TGTGCCAGTAGCATCCCCCGGGAGGCCAGCTATGGCTACACCTTC. The full variable domain, completed using reference TRBV19 and TRBJ1-2, is DGGITQSPKYLFRKEGQNVTLSCEQNLNHDAMYWYRQDPGQGLRLIYYSQIVNDFQKGDIAEGYSVSREKKESFPLTVTSAQKNPTAFYLCASSIPREASYGYTFGSGTRLTVV.

This chain uses TRBV5-6 with TRBJ2-3, with D possibly TRBD2 on 6 matching bases. The CDR3 extends over 14 amino acids. Per germline, CDR1 SGHDT and CDR2 YYEEEE. V was pared by 5 bases and J by 6 bases, with 16 bases between. DNA for the CDR3: TGTGCCAGCAGGGGTCCCGCACGGGGGGATACGCAGTATTTT. As protein: CASRGPARGDTQYF.

This chain connects TRBV24-1 to TRBJ1-2; no clear D gene. From germline, CDR1 is KGHDR and CDR2 SFDVKD. This CDR3 is 16 amino acids long. With 3 bases removed from V and 0 bases from J, the gap between germline ends came to 13 bases. The CDR3 DNA reads as TGTGCCACCAGTGATCCCGCGGCAGCAGCTAACTATGGCTACACCTTC. As protein: CATSDPAAAANYGYTF.

The CDR3, as DNA: TGTGCCAGTAGTATTCAGGGTTCTAACTATGGCTACACCTTC. This encodes CASSIQGSNYGYTF. V and J are TRBV19 and TRBJ1-2; TRBD1 is a possible D gene (5 bases). Germline values: CDR1 LNHDA, CDR2 SQIVND (reference sequence). V lost 3 bases to trimming and J lost 0 bases, with 8 bases between them. The CDR3 totals 14 residues.

This clone was seen once. This rearrangement joins TRBV3-1 (or the pseudogene TRBV3-2) to TRBJ1-6; D gene ambiguous. Germline loops: CDR1 LGHDT, CDR2 YNNKEL (reference sequence). The CDR3 is made up of 13 amino acids. The V and J ends lost 3 bases and 13 bases respectively, with 13 bases between them. The CDR3 region is CASSHPPLSPLHF. The DNA for the CDR3 is TGTGCCAGCAGCCATCCTCCCCTAAGTCCCCTCCACTTT.

This clone appeared once. V usage is TRBV7-2 and J usage is TRBJ2-6, with unresolved D. Trimming removed 1 base from V and 4 bases from J, with 11 bases in between. CDR1 SGHTA and CDR2 FQGNSA come from the germline V gene. The CDR3 loop spans 16 amino acids. As DNA, the CDR3 is TGTGCCAGCAGCTTAGACAGCTCCAGCGGGGCCAACGTCCTGACTTTC. Translating it yields CASSLDSSSGANVLTF.

The rearrangement links TRBV11-3 to TRBJ1-4; D is unresolved. This CDR3 spans 15 amino acids. CDR1 and CDR2 from the germline V gene are SGHNT and YENEEA. The V end lost 5 bases, the J end lost 3 bases, and 13 bases lay between the germline ends. CDR3 nucleotides: TGTGCCAGCAGCAGCCGACGACAAGCTAATGAAAAACTGTTTTTT. Translation gives CASSSRRQANEKLFF.

This clone was counted once. The CDR3 reads CAAETGGAPYGYTF. DNA of the CDR3: TGTGCCGCGGAAACAGGGGGCGCTCCCTATGGCTACACCTTC. J is TRBJ1-2 and V is TRBV19; 9 nucleotides line up with TRBD1. The CDR3 loop spans 14 amino acids. The V and J ends lost 11 bases and 4 bases, in that order; junction bases with no gene match: 11. Looked up from germline, CDR1 is LNHDA and CDR2 is SQIVND (reference sequence).

V usage is TRBV4-3 and J usage is TRBJ2-3; 9 nucleotides agree with TRBD1. The germline gives CDR1 LGHNA, CDR2 YSLEER. J gave up 5 bases and V 0 bases, and 6 bases lay outside the gene matches. CDR3 length: 16 amino acids. CDR3 DNA sequence: TGCGCCAGCAGCCAAGAAATTGGGACAGGGCGAGATACGCAGTATTTT. Amino acid sequence: CASSQEIGTGRDTQYF.

The CDR3 is CASSQAGSGYGYTF. The CDR3 nucleotides read TGCGCCAGCAGCCAAGCAGGTTCGGGCTATGGCTACACCTTC. The chain joins TRBV4-1 to TRBJ1-2; D remains unclear. CDR1 is MGHRA and CDR2 is YSYEKL in the germline V gene. This CDR3 is built from 14 residues. V was cut by 1 base and J by 4 bases, with 10 bases left in between.

V is TRBV10-3 and J is TRBJ1-4; perhaps TRBD1 as D (6 bases). The CDR3 sequence is 15 residues long. Trimming took off 6 bases at V and 7 bases at J, with 18 bases between the two ends. Per germline, CDR1 ENHRY and CDR2 SYGVKD. CDR3 nucleotides: TGTGCCATCAGCGCTAACCGACAGGTTGCTGAAAAACTGTTTTTT. Amino acids: CAISANRQVAEKLFF.

V gene TRBV24-1 combines with J gene TRBJ1-2; TRBD1 matches 7 bases. The CDR3 runs to 14 residues. Germline-derived CDR1 and CDR2 are KGHDR and SFDVKD. Trimming at V came to 5 bases and at J to 4 bases, leaving 6 bases not matched to a gene. CDR3 nucleotide sequence: TGTGCCACCAGTGGCGGACAGGCGCCCTATGGCTACACCTTC. It yields the protein CATSGGQAPYGYTF.

This rearrangement joins TRBV5-1 to TRBJ1-1; the D is unclear. Germline V CDR1 and CDR2: SGHRS, YFSETQ. The CDR3 contains 15 residues. V lost 4 bases to trimming and J lost 8 bases, with 21 bases between them. The CDR3 DNA follows: TGCGCCAGCAGCCCCGCGGAAAGGGTAAATTTAGAAGCTTTCTTT. As protein: CASSPAERVNLEAFF.

The chain recombines TRBV2 with TRBJ1-3; D gene unclear. The germline CDR1 and CDR2 sequences are SNHLY and FYNNEI. There are 14 residues in the CDR3. V was pared by 0 bases and J by 4 bases, with 7 bases between. In DNA, the CDR3 is TGTGCCAGCAGTGAAGCGCGAAGGGGAAACACCATATATTTT. It is translated as CASSEARRGNTIYF.

The chain couples TRBV18 to TRBJ2-7, with 9 bases identical to TRBD1. Losses at the gene ends were 2 bases for V and 4 bases for J; bases not matched to a gene: 12. Germline V CDR1 and CDR2: KGHSH, LQKENI. The CDR3 sequence is 17 residues long. The CDR3 DNA follows: TGTGCCAGCTCACCATGGGGGGGGACAGGGATTGCATACGAGCAGTACTTC. It is translated as CASSPWGGTGIAYEQYF.

The V and J genes are TRBV2 and TRBJ1-1; the D gene is possibly TRBD1 (6 bases). Looked up from germline, CDR1 is SNHLY and CDR2 is FYNNEI. Deletions cut 2 bases from V and 7 bases from J, with 11 bases between. The CDR3 has 13 amino acids. Here the CDR3 reads CASSESGGGEAFF. The CDR3, as DNA: TGTGCCAGCAGTGAATCAGGAGGGGGTGAAGCTTTCTTT.